A selection of T cell receptor beta chains follows, all from one sample in a study of cytomegalovirus exposure and HLA in healthy donors. TCRdb keeps only in-frame clones here, not all; method: immunoSEQ multiplex PCR. The sample has more than 140,000 clones; approximately 80% are singletons. Source material: PBMCs. The source is a young man in good health and CMV-seropositive. The CDR3 runs from the conserved cysteine through the conserved F or W. A D gene is named only where the DNA matches it firmly. The size field is filled for only some rows; it gives once, few, many or a size class.

.	once	TRBV29-1	TRBJ2-5	TGCAGCGTTGCACGCGGGGCCGGGGAGACCCAGTACTTC	CSVARGAGETQYF
TRBD1	.	TRBV5-6	TRBJ2-3	TGTGCCAGCAGCTTGGTCCCGGGACAGTCGGAGGTAACGCAGTATTTT	CASSLVPGQSEVTQYF
TRBD1	.	TRBV9	TRBJ1-2	TGTGCCAGCAGCTTACGTATCGGGACAGGGAGTTGGGAAGGCTACACCTTC	CASSLRIGTGSWEGYTF
TRBD1	few	TRBV30	TRBJ2-2	TGTGCCTGGGGGAATCCAGGGGGAATGAACACCGGGGAGCTGTTTTTT	CAWGNPGGMNTGELFF
.	medium-sized	TRBV9	TRBJ1-1	TGTGCCAGCAGCGTACGGGGGAACCCGAACACTGAAGCTTTCTTT	CASSVRGNPNTEAFF
.	.	TRBV6-4	TRBJ1-2	TGTGCCAGCAGATCCGGCAAAGGGGATACAAGAGGCTACACCTTC	CASRSGKGDTRGYTF
TRBD2	.	TRBV9	TRBJ2-7	TGTGCCAGCAGCGTAGAGCCATTGGGGGGGGACGAGCAGTACTTC	CASSVEPLGGDEQYF
TRBD1	.	TRBV30	TRBJ2-5	TGTGCCTGGAGTGGACAGGGTAGGGAGACCCAGTACTTC	CAWSGQGRETQYF
.	.	TRBV28	TRBJ2-7	TGTGCCAGCAGTTTACCAGGGTCGTCCTACGAGCAGTACTTC	CASSLPGSSYEQYF
TRBD1	.	TRBV5-6	TRBJ1-5	TGTGCCAGCAGCTCCAGGGACAGGGGAGGCAATCAGCCCCGGCATTTT	CASSSRDRGGNQPRHF